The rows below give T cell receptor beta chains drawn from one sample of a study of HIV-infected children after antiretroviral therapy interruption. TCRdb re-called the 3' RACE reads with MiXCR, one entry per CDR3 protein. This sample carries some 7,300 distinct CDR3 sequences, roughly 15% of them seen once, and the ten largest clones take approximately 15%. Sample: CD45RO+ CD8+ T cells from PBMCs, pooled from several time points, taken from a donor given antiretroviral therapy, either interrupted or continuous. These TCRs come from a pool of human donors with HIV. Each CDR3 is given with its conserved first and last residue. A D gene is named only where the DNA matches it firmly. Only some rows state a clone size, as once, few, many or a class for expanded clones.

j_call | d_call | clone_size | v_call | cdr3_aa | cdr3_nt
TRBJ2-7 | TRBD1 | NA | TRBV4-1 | CASSQLTGGFYEQYF | TGCGCCAGCAGCCAATTGACAGGGGGTTTTTACGAGCAGTACTTC
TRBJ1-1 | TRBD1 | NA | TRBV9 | CASSSGTGDPEAFF | TGTGCCAGCAGCTCAGGGACAGGGGATCCTGAAGCTTTCTTT
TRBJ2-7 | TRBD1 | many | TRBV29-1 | CSVEAPTGDLYEQYF | TGCAGCGTTGAAGCTCCGACAGGGGACCTCTACGAGCAGTACTTC
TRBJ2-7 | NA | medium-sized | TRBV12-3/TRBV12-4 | CASSPGQPYEQYF | TGTGCCAGCAGTCCCGGACAGCCCTACGAGCAGTACTTC
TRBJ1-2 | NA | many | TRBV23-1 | CASSQRGEDYGYTF | TGCGCCAGCAGTCAAAGGGGGGAGGACTATGGCTACACCTTC
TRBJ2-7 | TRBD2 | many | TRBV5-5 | CASSNTGLALDEQYF | TGTGCCAGCAGCAATACGGGACTAGCGCTCGACGAGCAGTACTTC
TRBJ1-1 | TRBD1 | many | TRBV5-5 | CASSSGTGFDTEAFF | TGTGCCAGCAGCTCCGGGACAGGGTTTGATACTGAAGCTTTCTTT
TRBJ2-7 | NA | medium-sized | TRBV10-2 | CASEGPPSDEQYF | TGCGCCAGCGAGGGGCCCCCCTCCGACGAGCAGTACTTC
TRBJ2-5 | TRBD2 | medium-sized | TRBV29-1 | CSGRLAEETQYF | TGCAGCGGACGACTAGCGGAAGAGACCCAGTACTTC
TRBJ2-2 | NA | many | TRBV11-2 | CASSLVSSPETGELFF | TGTGCCAGCAGCTTGGTTTCTTCCCCGGAGACCGGGGAGCTGTTTTTT
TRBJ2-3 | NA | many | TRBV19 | CASSILGVADTQYF | TGTGCCAGTAGTATATTGGGGGTGGCAGATACGCAGTATTTT
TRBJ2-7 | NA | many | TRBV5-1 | CASSLVGAGVYEQYF | TGCGCCAGCAGCTTGGTAGGTGCAGGGGTCTACGAGCAGTACTTC
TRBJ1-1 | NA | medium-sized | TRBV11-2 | CASSPTTGVEAFF | TGTGCCAGCAGTCCTACCACTGGAGTAGAGGCTTTCTTT